This T cell receptor (beta chain) was captured in a study of T cell repertoires in cytomegalovirus infection. The CDR3 spans 14 residues. Germline assignment: CDR1 MNHEY and CDR2 SMNVEV (reference sequence). Trimming cost V 2 bases and J 3 bases, with 11 bases left between them. MiXCR was run by TCRdb on the reads, yielding one entry per CDR3 protein. The sample holds 750,000 to 950,000 distinct CDR3 sequences; under 35% are singletons and the top ten take around 13%. As regards this clonotype: Its antigen remains unidentified.

This sequence originates from a human donor in good health (CMV status not recorded). Some clones in this sample may be carry-over from other donors' samples. The V and J genes are TRBV27 and TRBJ2-7; D is perhaps TRBD1 or TRBD2 (5 bases each). Material: cultured CD8+ T cells from PBMCs, obtained from culture after CMV antigen stimulation. DNA of the CDR3: TGTGCCAGCAGTTTACGGGGCAGACACTACGAGCAGTACTTC. Its protein is CASSLRGRHYEQYF.